This T cell receptor beta chain emerged from a study of CD8 T cells in ankylosing spondylitis. The study, taken as a whole, reports: Blood of patients with ankylosing spondylitis appeared to be characterized by a TCR beta motif of eight highly homologous variants. Within matched ankylosing spondylitis synovial fluid, disease-linked clones were reportedly significantly enriched. The authors found the disease-linked clones to be CD8+ and relatively rare in peripheral blood.

A remark on this clonotype: Its antigen is currently unknown.

In making TCR beta libraries, quantitative 5'-RACE with molecular barcodes was used. A single record per CDR3 protein comes from TCRdb applying MiXCR to the 5' RACE reads. The profile shows around 250,000 distinct CDR3 sequences, 30% to 40% of them singletons. J lost 7 bases, V lost 5 bases, and 9 bases had no gene match. The CDR3 length is 14 residues. Germline CDR1 and CDR2: DFQATT and SNEGSKA (reference sequence). This clonotype originated in a male donor with ankylosing spondylitis or in good health (not recorded which). Sequenced material: blood, either unsorted or a sorted T cell fraction (not recorded which). The V and J genes are TRBV20-1 and TRBJ2-3, with 10 bases that match TRBD2. The CDR3 loop reads CSALLAGEGYTQYF. CDR3 nucleotides: TGCAGTGCTCTTCTAGCGGGGGAGGGATATACGCAGTATTTT.